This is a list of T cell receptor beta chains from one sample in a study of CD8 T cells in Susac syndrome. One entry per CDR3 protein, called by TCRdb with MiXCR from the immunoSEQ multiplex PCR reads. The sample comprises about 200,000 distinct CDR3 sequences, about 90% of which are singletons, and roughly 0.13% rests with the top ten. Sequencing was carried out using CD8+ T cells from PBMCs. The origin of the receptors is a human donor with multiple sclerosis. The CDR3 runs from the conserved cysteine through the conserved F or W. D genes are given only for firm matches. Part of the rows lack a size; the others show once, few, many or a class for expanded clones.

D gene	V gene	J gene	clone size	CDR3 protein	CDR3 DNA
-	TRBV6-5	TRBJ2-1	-	CASRAANEQFF	TGTGCCAGCCGGGCAGCCAATGAGCAGTTCTTC
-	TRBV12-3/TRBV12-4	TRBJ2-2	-	CASSRQLNTGELFF	TGTGCCAGCAGTAGACAGCTGAACACCGGGGAGCTGTTTTTT
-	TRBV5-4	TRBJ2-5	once	CASSLALAGEETQYF	TGTGCCAGCAGCTTGGCGCTGGCAGGAGAAGAGACCCAGTACTTC
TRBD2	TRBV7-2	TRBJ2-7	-	CASSSGLANEQYF	TGTGCCAGCAGCTCGGGACTAGCCAACGAGCAGTACTTC
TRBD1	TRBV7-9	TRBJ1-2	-	CASSSKTGDGYTF	TGTGCCAGCAGCTCAAAGACAGGGGATGGCTACACCTTC
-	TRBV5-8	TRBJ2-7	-	CASSIIYEQYF	TGTGCCAGCAGCATCATATACGAGCAGTACTTC
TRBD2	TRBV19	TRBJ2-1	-	CASSMSPQLAGGSSYNEQFF	TGTGCCAGTAGTATGTCTCCTCAACTAGCGGGGGGAAGCTCCTACAATGAGCAGTTCTTC
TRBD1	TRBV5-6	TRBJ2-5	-	CASSYQRIRTGNLETQYF	TGTGCCAGCAGCTATCAACGGATCCGGACAGGGAACTTGGAGACCCAGTACTTC
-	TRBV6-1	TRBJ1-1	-	CASTSERGTNTEAFF	TGTGCCAGCACGTCAGAGCGGGGGACGAACACTGAAGCTTTCTTT
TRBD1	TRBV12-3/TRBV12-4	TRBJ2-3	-	CASKGQGASDTQYF	TGTGCCAGCAAGGGACAGGGGGCGTCAGATACGCAGTATTTT
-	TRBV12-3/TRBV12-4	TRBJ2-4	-	CASTPHFLAKNIQYF	TGTGCCAGCACCCCCCATTTTCTAGCCAAAAACATTCAGTACTTC
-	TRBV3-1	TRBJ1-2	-	CASSQDRNRINGYTF	TGTGCCAGCAGCCAAGATCGGAACAGAATAAATGGCTACACCTTC
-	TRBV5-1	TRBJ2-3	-	CASSLVGGGMPTDTQYF	TGCGCCAGCAGCTTGGTGGGCGGCGGGATGCCTACAGATACGCAGTATTTT
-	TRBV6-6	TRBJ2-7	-	CASSYFRPPGSEQYF	TGTGCCAGCAGTTACTTCCGGCCACCGGGGTCCGAGCAGTACTTC
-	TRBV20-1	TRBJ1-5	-	CSAIHPGDGNQPQHF	TGCAGTGCCATACATCCGGGGGACGGCAATCAGCCCCAGCATTTT
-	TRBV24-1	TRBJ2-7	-	CATSDLRDGNEQYF	TGTGCCACCAGTGATTTGCGGGACGGTAACGAGCAGTACTTC
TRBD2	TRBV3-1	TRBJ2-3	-	CASSPSLSGGVTDTQYF	TGTGCCAGCAGCCCTTCTCTGAGCGGGGGGGTGACAGATACGCAGTATTTT
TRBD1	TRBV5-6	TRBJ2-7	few	CASSVTGTGSYEQYF	TGTGCCAGCAGCGTTACCGGGACAGGCTCCTACGAGCAGTACTTC
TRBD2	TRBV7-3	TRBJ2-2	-	CAGSSPTSGNVGELFF	TGTGCCGGCAGTTCTCCTACTAGCGGGAACGTCGGGGAGCTGTTTTTT
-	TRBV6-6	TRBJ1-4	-	CASRTLVGTDNEKLFF	TGTGCCAGCAGAACCTTAGTCGGGACGGATAATGAAAAACTGTTTTTT
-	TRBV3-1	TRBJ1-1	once	CASSQDNGLILSDAFF	TGTGCCAGCAGCCAAGATAACGGTCTAATCCTCTCGGATGCTTTCTTT
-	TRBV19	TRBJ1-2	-	CASSIANGYTF	TGTGCCAGTAGTATAGCGAATGGCTACACCTTC
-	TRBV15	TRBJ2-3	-	CATQRTNFADTQYF	TGTGCCACACAACGGACAAACTTCGCAGATACGCAGTATTTT
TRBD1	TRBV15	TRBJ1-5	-	CATSSGQSNQPQHF	TGTGCCACCAGCTCGGGACAGAGCAATCAGCCCCAGCATTTT
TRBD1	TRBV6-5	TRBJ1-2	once	CASRTGPYYGYTF	TGTGCCAGCCGGACAGGACCTTACTATGGCTACACCTTC
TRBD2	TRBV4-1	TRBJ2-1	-	CASSQTLPPGGTYNEQFF	TGCGCCAGCAGCCAAACCCTTCCCCCGGGGGGGACCTACAATGAGCAGTTCTTC
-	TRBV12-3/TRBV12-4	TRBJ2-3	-	CASALPGSATQYF	TGTGCCAGCGCGCTTCCAGGGTCCGCTACGCAGTATTTT
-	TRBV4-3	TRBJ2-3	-	CASSQGPGQRTDTQYF	TGCGCCAGCAGCCAAGGCCCGGGACAAAGGACAGATACGCAGTATTTT
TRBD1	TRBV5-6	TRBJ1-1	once	CASSLGTGENTEAFF	TGTGCCAGCAGCTTAGGGACAGGGGAGAACACTGAAGCTTTCTTT
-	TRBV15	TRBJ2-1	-	CATSQIGGRSNEQFF	TGTGCCACCAGCCAGATAGGTGGGCGGAGCAATGAGCAGTTCTTC
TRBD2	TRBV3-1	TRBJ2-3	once	CASSPALAGQDTQYF	TGTGCCAGCAGCCCCGCCCTAGCGGGGCAAGATACGCAGTATTTT
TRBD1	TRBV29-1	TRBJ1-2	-	CSVDGQGANYGYTF	TGCAGCGTTGACGGACAGGGAGCTAACTATGGCTACACCTTC
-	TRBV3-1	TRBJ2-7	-	CASSPSDSIMQYF	TGTGCCAGCAGCCCCTCGGACAGCATTATGCAGTACTTC
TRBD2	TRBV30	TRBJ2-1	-	CAWSGAGLAGFNEQFF	TGTGCCTGGAGTGGCGCCGGGCTAGCGGGTTTCAATGAGCAGTTCTTC
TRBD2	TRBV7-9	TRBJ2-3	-	CASSQGLAGSTDTQYF	TGTGCCAGCAGCCAGGGACTAGCGGGATCTACAGATACGCAGTATTTT
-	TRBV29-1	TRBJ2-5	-	CSVDRQAETQYF	TGCAGCGTTGATAGGCAGGCGGAGACCCAGTACTTC
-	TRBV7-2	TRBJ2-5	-	CASSPRLSQVAAGMETQYF	TGTGCCAGCAGCCCCCGTCTCTCCCAGGTTGCCGCCGGTATGGAGACCCAGTACTTC
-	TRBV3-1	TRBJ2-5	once	CASSQEGSKETQYF	TGTGCCAGCAGCCAAGAGGGCAGCAAAGAGACCCAGTACTTC
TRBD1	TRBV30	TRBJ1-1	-	CAWSPLPWDSLNTEAFF	TGTGCCTGGAGTCCCCTCCCCTGGGACAGCTTGAACACTGAAGCTTTCTTT
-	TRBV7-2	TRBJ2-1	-	CASSLYRGSSYNEQFF	TGTGCCAGCAGCTTATATCGGGGCAGCTCCTACAATGAGCAGTTCTTC
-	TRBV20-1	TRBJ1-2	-	CSARGPYYGYTF	TGCAGTGCTAGAGGCCCGTACTATGGCTACACCTTC
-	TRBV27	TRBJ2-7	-	CASSLYPPTLEDEQYF	TGTGCCAGCAGTCTCTACCCTCCCACGCTTGAGGACGAGCAGTACTTC
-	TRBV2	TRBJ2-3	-	CASMEWADSTDTQYF	TGTGCCAGCATGGAGTGGGCGGATAGCACAGATACGCAGTATTTT
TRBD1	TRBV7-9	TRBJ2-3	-	CASSSTGGGADTQYF	TGTGCCAGCAGCTCGACAGGGGGAGGGGCAGATACGCAGTATTTT
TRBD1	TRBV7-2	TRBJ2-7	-	CASSGPGQNYEQYF	TGTGCCAGCAGTGGCCCGGGACAGAACTACGAGCAGTACTTC
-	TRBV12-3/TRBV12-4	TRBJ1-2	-	CASSLAGHAGYTF	TGTGCCAGCAGTTTAGCAGGTCATGCTGGCTACACCTTC
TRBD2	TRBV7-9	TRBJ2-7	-	CASSQKAGLAESSYEQYF	TGTGCCAGCAGCCAAAAGGCGGGACTAGCGGAGAGCTCCTACGAGCAGTACTTC
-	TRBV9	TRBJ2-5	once	CASSVEAEDSQYF	TGTGCCAGCAGCGTCGAAGCCGAGGATTCCCAGTACTTC
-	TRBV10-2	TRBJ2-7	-	CASSVPGQPLRGSYEQYF	TGCGCCAGCAGTGTTCCCGGACAGCCCCTGAGAGGCTCCTACGAGCAGTACTTC
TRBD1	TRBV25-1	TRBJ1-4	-	CASSEGTGPANEKLFF	TGTGCCAGCAGTGAAGGGACAGGTCCCGCTAATGAAAAACTGTTTTTT
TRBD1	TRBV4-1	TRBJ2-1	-	CASSPGQSSYNEQFF	TGCGCCAGCAGCCCGGGACAGAGCTCCTACAATGAGCAGTTCTTC
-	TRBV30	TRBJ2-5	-	CAWSRTRALQETQYF	TGTGCCTGGAGCAGGACGAGGGCCCTTCAAGAGACCCAGTACTTC
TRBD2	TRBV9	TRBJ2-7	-	CASSVGGSGAVYEQYF	TGTGCCAGCAGCGTAGGGGGTAGCGGGGCGGTCTACGAGCAGTACTTC
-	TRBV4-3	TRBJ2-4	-	CASSQSTELAKNIQYF	TGCGCCAGCAGCCAAAGTACGGAACTAGCCAAAAACATTCAGTACTTC
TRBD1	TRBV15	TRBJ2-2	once	CATSSRLEDRVWPDTGELFF	TGTGCCACCAGCAGCCGTTTAGAGGACAGGGTGTGGCCGGACACCGGGGAGCTGTTTTTT